A selection of T cell receptor beta chains follows, all from one sample in a study of glioma-infiltrating T cells. TCRdb ran MiXCR on the multiplex PCR reads and lists one entry per CDR3 protein. The table has 150,000 to 200,000 distinct CDR3 sequences, roughly two fifths seen once; the top ten hold over 4%. The source material was glioma tissue, nonneoplastic brain tissue, or PBMCs (not recorded which). Receptors were obtained from a human donor with low-grade glioma or glioblastoma, undergoing nonglioma brain surgery, or in good health (not recorded which). The CDR3 runs from the conserved cysteine through the conserved F or W. D genes are given only for firm matches. Expanded clones are given a class, and other clones once, few, many or no size at all.

clone size	V gene	D gene	J gene	CDR3 protein	CDR3 DNA
many	TRBV6-1	.	TRBJ1-4	CASTWTDATNEKLFF	TGTGCCAGCACTTGGACCGATGCAACTAATGAAAAACTGTTTTTT
.	TRBV5-4	TRBD1	TRBJ1-6	CASSEIDRASPLHF	TGTGCCAGCAGCGAGATTGACAGGGCCTCACCCCTCCACTTT
many	TRBV6-6	.	TRBJ2-7	CASSYQGSYEQYF	TGTGCCAGCAGTTACCAGGGTTCCTACGAGCAGTACTTC
once	TRBV4-2	TRBD2	TRBJ2-7	CASSQGTGAKLAGYEQYF	TGTGCCAGCAGCCAAGGAACCGGGGCTAAACTAGCGGGCTACGAGCAGTACTTC
many	TRBV15	.	TRBJ1-2	CATSKANNYGYTF	TGTGCCACCAGCAAGGCAAATAACTATGGCTACACCTTC
many	TRBV15	.	TRBJ1-2	CATSRDLSGAYGYTF	TGTGCCACCAGCAGAGATCTCTCAGGGGCCTATGGCTACACCTTC
many	TRBV28	.	TRBJ2-7	CASSFGGTTYEQYF	TGTGCCAGCAGTTTCGGAGGGACCACCTACGAGCAGTACTTC
few	TRBV2	.	TRBJ2-1	CASAAISYNEQFF	TGTGCCTCCGCAGCCATCTCCTACAATGAGCAGTTCTTC
.	TRBV14	.	TRBJ2-3	CASSQRRHTDTQYF	TGTGCCAGCAGCCAACGCCGGCACACAGATACGCAGTATTTT
.	TRBV6-1	.	TRBJ2-3	CVSSELNGYTDTQYF	TGTGTTAGCAGTGAACTCAACGGATACACAGATACGCAGTATTTT
many	TRBV10-1	.	TRBJ2-7	CASSDQGLMSEQYF	TGCGCCAGCAGTGATCAGGGGTTAATGTCCGAGCAGTACTTC
many	TRBV24-1	.	TRBJ2-5	CATAVSPQETQYF	TGTGCCACCGCAGTCAGTCCCCAAGAGACCCAGTACTTC
few	TRBV5-4	TRBD1	TRBJ2-7	CASSLGPGQLSYEQYF	TGTGCCAGCAGCTTGGGGCCGGGACAGCTATCCTACGAGCAGTACTTC
few	TRBV11-2	.	TRBJ2-3	CASSLTGLISSQYF	TGTGCCAGCAGCTTAACGGGACTCATCTCGTCGCAGTATTTT
.	TRBV10-2	TRBD1	TRBJ2-1	CASTTTGGYNEQFF	TGCGCCAGCACCACGACAGGGGGCTACAATGAGCAGTTCTTC
.	TRBV6-2/TRBV6-3	.	TRBJ2-3	CASSFGHFPITDTQYF	TGTGCCAGCAGTTTTGGACATTTCCCCATCACAGATACGCAGTATTTT
few	TRBV19	TRBD1	TRBJ1-6	CASSLQGSYNSPLHF	TGTGCCAGTAGCCTACAGGGGTCCTATAATTCACCCCTCCACTTT
.	TRBV27	TRBD2	TRBJ2-5	CASSSPGTSSGTQYF	TGTGCCAGCAGTTCCCCCGGGACTAGCTCGGGGACCCAGTACTTC
many	TRBV20-1	TRBD2	TRBJ2-7	CSASLAGGKYEQYF	TGCAGTGCGAGTTTAGCGGGAGGAAAATACGAGCAGTACTTC
.	TRBV12-3/TRBV12-4	.	TRBJ1-1	CATQGPMNTEAFF	TGTGCCACCCAGGGGCCAATGAACACTGAAGCTTTCTTT
.	TRBV5-4	.	TRBJ2-5	CASSLTRGTTETQYF	TGTGCCAGCAGCTTGACTAGAGGGACAACGGAGACCCAGTACTTC
few	TRBV7-2	TRBD2	TRBJ2-3	CASSLQASGMSADTQYF	TGTGCCAGCAGCTTGCAGGCTAGCGGGATGAGTGCAGATACGCAGTATTTT
few	TRBV29-1	.	TRBJ1-1	CSVGTPQGNTEAFF	TGCAGCGTTGGGACCCCTCAGGGGAACACTGAAGCTTTCTTT
many	TRBV19	.	TRBJ2-1	CASSIHAAEQFF	TGTGCCAGTAGTATACACGCGGCTGAGCAGTTCTTC
many	TRBV27	TRBD2	TRBJ2-3	CASSPQGREADTQYF	TGTGCCAGCAGTCCCCAGGGGCGGGAGGCAGATACGCAGTATTTT
.	TRBV5-1	.	TRBJ2-5	CASSLGGFRQETQYF	TGCGCCAGCAGCTTGGGAGGGTTCAGGCAAGAGACCCAGTACTTC
.	TRBV28	.	TRBJ1-5	CASRYRVKGKQPQHF	TGTGCCAGCAGGTACAGGGTAAAAGGCAAACAGCCCCAGCATTTT
.	TRBV19	TRBD1	TRBJ2-1	CASSMGQGAMDEQFF	TGTGCCAGTAGTATGGGTCAGGGGGCGATGGATGAGCAGTTCTTC
.	TRBV3-1	TRBD2	TRBJ2-1	CASSHQRAGGYNEQFF	TGTGCCAGCAGCCACCAGCGGGCGGGAGGCTACAATGAGCAGTTCTTC
.	TRBV20-1	.	TRBJ2-7	CSAASGQDYERYF	TGCAGTGCTGCCTCCGGACAGGACTATGAGCGGTACTTC
once	TRBV27	.	TRBJ1-1	CVSSLSPVNTEAFF	TGTGTTAGCAGTTTATCGCCGGTGAACACTGAAGCTTTCTTT
.	TRBV2	TRBD1	TRBJ2-1	CASSVDPGQNYEQFF	TGTGCCAGCAGTGTAGACCCGGGACAGAACTATGAGCAGTTCTTC
.	TRBV12-3/TRBV12-4	.	TRBJ1-1	CASSLATEAFF	TGTGCCAGCAGTTTAGCTACTGAAGCTTTCTTT
.	TRBV6-2/TRBV6-3	.	TRBJ2-2	CASSLKVNTGELFF	TGTGCCAGCAGTCTCAAGGTGAACACCGGGGAGCTGTTTTTT
.	TRBV19	.	TRBJ1-3	CASSVTGSSGNTIYF	TGTGCCAGTAGTGTGACCGGGAGCTCTGGAAACACCATATATTTT
once	TRBV5-1	.	TRBJ2-7	CASSQVGLRYEQYF	TGCGCCAGCAGCCAAGTGGGACTTCGGTACGAGCAGTACTTC
once	TRBV12-3/TRBV12-4	.	TRBJ1-5	CASSPDRGNHPQHF	TGTGCCAGCAGTCCAGACAGAGGCAATCATCCCCAGCATTTT
many	TRBV20-1	.	TRBJ2-1	CSATLGSGTYNEQFF	TGCAGTGCTACCCTCGGTAGCGGAACCTACAATGAGCAGTTCTTC
few	TRBV6-4	TRBD2	TRBJ2-1	CASSDSSSGSDEQFF	TGTGCCAGCAGTGACTCTTCTAGCGGGAGCGATGAGCAGTTCTTC
.	TRBV6-1	.	TRBJ2-6	CASGMGQGANVLTF	TGTGCCAGCGGGATGGGGCAGGGGGCCAACGTCCTGACTTTC
many	TRBV19	.	TRBJ2-3	CASSQTSTDTQYF	TGTGCCAGTAGTCAGACTAGCACAGATACGCAGTATTTT
many	TRBV20-1	.	TRBJ1-2	CSASDNRKSYGYTF	TGCAGTGCTAGCGATAACAGGAAGAGCTATGGCTACACCTTC
.	TRBV29-1	.	TRBJ2-3	CSVDHSGRADTQYF	TGCAGCGTTGATCATTCAGGGAGAGCAGATACGCAGTATTTT
.	TRBV5-1	TRBD1	TRBJ2-7	CASRLTGGEQYF	TGCGCCAGCCGATTGACAGGGGGCGAGCAGTACTTC
.	TRBV29-1	.	TRBJ2-1	CSVRGTEQFF	TGCAGCGTGAGAGGGACTGAGCAGTTCTTC
.	TRBV20-1	.	TRBJ1-1	CSARREGNTEALF	TGCAGTGCTCGAAGGGAGGGGAACACTGAAGCTTTATTT
.	TRBV12-3/TRBV12-4	.	TRBJ1-6	CASRPHGKNSPLHF	TGTGCCAGCAGGCCACATGGTAAAAATTCACCCCTCCACTTT
.	TRBV27	.	TRBJ2-7	CPSSLWGYEQYF	TGTCCCAGCAGTTTATGGGGCTACGAGCAGTACTTC